Sequencing of this T cell receptor beta chain was carried out in a study of blood T cell repertoires in COVID-19 (dated by TCRdb to 2019 to 2021). General notes on the study: Samples from collaborators originated in the United States, Italy and Spain and spanned both the acute and convalescent phases of COVID-19. The prospective study material was composed of cDNA or gDNA derived from T cells, B-cell-depleted T cells, or PBMCs. The dataset comprised deeply sampled blood TCRbeta repertoires from subjects exposed to, actively infected with, or recovered from COVID-19. The repertoires were released in a freely available public database intended as a resource for research on the immune response to SARS-CoV-2. The samples were drawn from two sources: the first 160 participants of the ongoing ImmuneRACE study, and some 1,300 subjects contributed by 6 global collaborators. Nearly every sample came with metadata listing a de-identified subject ID, COVID-19 status, age in years and sex. Where available, HLA class I and class II types were taken from metadata supplied by the sample provider and were not determined by assay-based typing.

The V end loses 1 base and the J end loses 12 bases, and a stretch of 19 bases separates them. CDR1 and CDR2 were assigned from the germline V gene as MGHRA and YSYEKL. There are 15 amino acids in the CDR3, from cysteine to phenylalanine inclusive. Only CDR3 DNA is held: 45 bases, read in frame from base 1. One collaborating source in Seattle enrolled patients while the patients were actively infected and followed the patients over time throughout the course of disease. Collaborating institutions collected whole blood in K2EDTA tubes following their own protocols. Collaborator samples were shipped for TCRbeta analysis as frozen whole blood, isolated PBMCs, or DNA extracted from either sample type. This clone was detected once. Its antigen target is currently unknown. Base quality data are lacking; no much larger clone is found one base away. Beyond this particular receptor, the publication reports: The quantity of clinical and demographic metadata differed by source and by participant and was supplied without curation.

TCRbeta CDR3 regions were amplified from genomic DNA by means of the immunoSEQ Assay, a bias-controlled multiplex PCR. As for how the authors treated the data: Within the assay, amplification of reference gene primers was used to estimate how many nucleated cells each sample contained. Sequence reads were collapsed and filtered to measure the absolute abundance of every unique TCRbeta CDR3 rearrangement. For each sample, productive Simpson clonality was calculated by taking the square root of Simpson's diversity index across productive rearrangements. Not all clones reach the TCRdb copy of this immuneACCESS table, which keeps in-frame sequences only. Checked studies attribute under half of the gap to unresolved V genes and leave the rest unexplained. D and trimming come from the DNA, and the V and J calls and clone size come from that table. The sample table contains 60,000 to 65,000 clones; only one count was recorded for roughly three quarters of them. 14% of the sample is in the top ten clones.

The receptor was isolated from a man aged 55 to 69 with COVID-19, enrolled during active disease. Sequences were obtained from peripheral blood. Recombination joined TRBV4-1 with TRBJ1-3; a tentative D match to TRBD1 spans 5 bases. The DNA sequence is as follows: TGCGCCAGCAGCCAAGGGAGGGGTCTGCACCGAGGCATATATTTT. This sequence encodes CASSQGRGLHRGIYF.